Below are 19 T cell receptor beta chains sequenced from a single sample in a study of blood T cell repertoires in COVID-19. The method was immunoSEQ multiplex PCR; TCRdb's version includes in-frame clones alone and lacks a portion of them. The sample has 350,000 or so clones, more than 70% seen once. Sequences were obtained from peripheral blood. Receptors were obtained from a woman aged 25 to 39 with COVID-19, enrolled during active disease.

The chain has TRBV2 and TRBJ1-4; maybe TRBD1 (6 bases). From germline, CDR1 is SNHLY and CDR2 FYNNEI. CDR3 size: 14 residues. V lost 5 bases to trimming and J lost 8 bases, with 15 bases between them. Here the CDR3 reads CASSIQGRREKLFF. As DNA, the CDR3 is TGTGCCAGCAGTATACAGGGAAGGAGAGAAAAACTGTTTTTT.

This chain connects TRBV11-2 to TRBJ2-1; possible D gene TRBD2, 5 bases. Germline V gives CDR1 SGHAT, CDR2 FQNNGV. V was clipped by 5 bases and J by 10 bases, with 9 bases between them. The CDR3 contains 11 residues. CDR3 coding DNA: TGTGCCAGCAGCAGCCGAGGGGAGCAGTTCTTC. Translated: CASSSRGEQFF.

J is TRBJ1-6 and V is TRBV10-2; no reliable D call. With 4 bases removed from V and 10 bases from J, the gap between germline ends came to 14 bases. The CDR3 has 14 residues. In germline, CDR1 is WSHSY, CDR2 SAAADI. Here the CDR3 reads CASSGQDRGSPLHF. CDR3 coding DNA: TGCGCCAGCAGTGGCCAGGATCGGGGATCACCCCTCCACTTT.

This chain connects TRBV2 to TRBJ1-5; possible D gene TRBD1, 6 bases. CDR1 is SNHLY and CDR2 is FYNNEI in the germline V gene. The CDR3 runs to 15 residues. V was shortened by 4 bases and J by 8 bases, with 18 bases between the two germline ends. The CDR3 protein is CASSGTGSIVEPQHF. Written as DNA, the CDR3 is TGTGCCAGCAGTGGAACAGGGAGTATAGTGGAGCCCCAGCATTTT.

The rearrangement links TRBV24-1 to TRBJ1-1, with 9 bases identical to TRBD1. CDR3 size: 16 residues. Germline CDR1 reads KGHDR; CDR2 reads SFDVKD. Germline trimming cut 3 bases from V and 3 bases from J; bases unmatched to any gene: 7. The CDR3 sequence is CATSDALQGAHTEAFF. DNA for the CDR3: TGTGCCACCAGTGATGCCCTACAGGGGGCGCACACTGAAGCTTTCTTT.

This chain links TRBV5-4 with TRBJ2-7; D is uncertain. Per germline, CDR1 SGHNT and CDR2 YYREEE (reference sequence). The V end lost 3 bases, the J end lost 7 bases, and 14 bases lay between the germline ends. CDR3 length equals 13 residues. CDR3 in DNA: TGTGCCAGCAGCTGGAATAAACACGGGGAGCAGTACTTC. It is translated as CASSWNKHGEQYF.

This rearrangement joins TRBV6-5 to TRBJ2-1; 10 bases line up with TRBD2. The length of the CDR3 is 15 residues. The V segment lost 8 bases and the J segment 5 bases; nucleotides outside the gene matches: 9. Germline V gene sequence: CDR1 MNHEY, CDR2 SVGAGI. CDR3 sequence reads: CASGPGTSVNNEQFF. Here the CDR3 DNA reads TGTGCCAGCGGCCCCGGGACTAGCGTCAACAATGAGCAGTTCTTC.

The chain uses TRBV7-8 and TRBJ1-6; TRBD1 is a possible D gene (5 bases). The germline gives CDR1 SGHVS, CDR2 FQNEAQ. The V gene lost 7 bases and the J gene lost 9 bases, with 19 bases spanning the gap. The CDR3 covers 15 residues. CDR3 in amino acids: CASTKAQGGSSPLHF. In DNA form, the CDR3 reads TGTGCCAGCACCAAAGCCCAGGGAGGGAGTTCACCCCTCCACTTT.

The CDR3 DNA reads TGTGCCTTTCGACCAGGGGGGATCGGGGAGCTGTTTTTT. Its protein is CAFRPGGIGELFF. This chain links TRBV7-9 with TRBJ2-2; perhaps TRBD1 as D (7 bases). This CDR3 comprises 13 residues. CDR1 is SEHNR and CDR2 is FQNEAQ in the germline V gene (reference sequence). With 11 bases removed from V and 7 bases from J, the gap between germline ends came to 17 bases.

The chain has TRBV2 and TRBJ1-6; possibly TRBD1 for D (5 bases). This CDR3 is 15 amino acids long. The germline CDR1 and CDR2 sequences are SNHLY and FYNNEI. V was pared by 1 base and J by 7 bases, with 11 bases between. The CDR3 coding sequence is TGTGCCAGCAGTGAAGAGGGGTCTCCAAATTCACCCCTCCACTTT. This codes for CASSEEGSPNSPLHF.

The CDR3 spells CASSTSSGGVGETQYF. The DNA for the CDR3 is TGTGCCAGCAGTACGTCCAGCGGGGGGGTAGGAGAGACCCAGTACTTC. The chain employs TRBV25-1 and TRBJ2-5, with TRBD2 matching over 10 bases. Germline V lookup: CDR1 MGHDK, CDR2 SYGVNS. The CDR3 contains 16 residues. V was clipped by 5 bases and J by 4 bases; unmatched bases: 10.

CDR3 sequence: CASRGQMSWDTIYF. The CDR3 DNA is TGTGCCAGCAGGGGACAGATGAGTTGGGACACCATATATTTT. This sequence joins TRBV2 and TRBJ1-3; TRBD1 aligns across 7 bases. The CDR3 runs 14 residues. The junction had 10 bases not matched to a gene; V was cut back by 6 bases and J by 8 bases. Germline CDR1 is SNHLY and CDR2 is FYNNEI. The whole variable domain, filled in from reference TRBV2 and TRBJ1-3, reads EPEVTQTPSHQVTQMGQEVILRCVPISNHLYFYWYRQILGQKVEFLVSFYNNEISEKSEIFDDQFSVERPDGSNFTLKIRSTKLEDSAMYFCASRGQMSWDTIYFGEGSWLTVV.

This clone appeared a single time. The rearrangement uses TRBV18 and TRBJ2-1, with 9 bases matching TRBD1. Germline assignment: CDR1 KGHSH and CDR2 LQKENI. V lost 1 base, J lost 6 bases, and 7 bases stayed unmatched. This CDR3 spans 16 amino acids. CDR3 residues: CASSPLDRGRVNEQFF. DNA of the CDR3: TGTGCCAGCTCACCACTGGACAGGGGAAGGGTCAATGAGCAGTTCTTC.

The chain joins TRBV5-1 to TRBJ1-2, with D possibly matching TRBD1 (5 bases). Germline V gene data show CDR1 as SGHRS and CDR2 as YFSETQ. V was clipped by 4 bases and J by 6 bases, with 16 bases between them. This CDR3 comprises 14 residues. CDR3 DNA sequence: TGCGCCAGCAGCCCGGAAAGCAGGGTCAATGGCTACACCTTC. Its protein is CASSPESRVNGYTF.

The chain joins TRBV6-2 or TRBV6-3 to TRBJ1-5; maybe TRBD1 (6 bases). V lost 5 bases and J 5 bases, leaving 10 bases between the germline ends. CDR1 and CDR2 (germline): MNHEY, SVGEGT. This CDR3 has 13 residues. CDR3 DNA: TGTGCCAGCAGTAAGGACAGAGATCAGCCCCAGCATTTT. Translation gives CASSKDRDQPQHF.

J is TRBJ1-1 and V is TRBV6-5; 12 bases align to TRBD1. CDR3 length equals 15 residues. Germline V gene lookup returns CDR1 MNHEY and CDR2 SVGAGI. The V and J ends lost 6 bases and 11 bases, in that order; junction bases with no gene match: 13. CDR3 in amino acids: CASRTGTGGAGKAFF. The CDR3 bases are TGTGCCAGCAGGACCGGGACAGGGGGCGCTGGGAAGGCTTTCTTT.

V is TRBV7-2 and J is TRBJ1-4; D is ambiguous. Germline CDR1 reads SGHTA; CDR2 reads FQGNSA. V lost 0 bases and J 8 bases, leaving 7 bases between the germline ends. CDR3 size: 13 residues. The CDR3 reads CASSLAGREKLFF. CDR3 nucleotides: TGTGCCAGCAGCTTAGCCGGTAGAGAAAAACTGTTTTTT.

The chain uses TRBV27 and TRBJ1-5, with 8 bases fitting TRBD1. V shed 5 bases and J 7 bases; nucleotides not matched to a gene: 7. The CDR3 sequence is 14 residues long. The germline V gene has CDR1 MNHEY and CDR2 SMNVEV (reference sequence). The CDR3: CASSLNRGSQPQHF. CDR3 DNA sequence: TGTGCCAGCAGTCTGAACAGGGGGAGCCAGCCCCAGCATTTT.

The chain is built from TRBV27 and TRBJ1-2, with 8 positions matching TRBD1. Unmatched junction bases numbered 5, after V lost 3 bases and J lost 2 bases. The CDR3 spans 15 residues. Germline lookup yields CDR1 MNHEY and CDR2 SMNVEV (reference sequence). The CDR3 protein is CASSFTAGGNYGYTF. DNA of the CDR3: TGTGCCAGCAGTTTTACGGCAGGGGGCAACTATGGCTACACCTTC.